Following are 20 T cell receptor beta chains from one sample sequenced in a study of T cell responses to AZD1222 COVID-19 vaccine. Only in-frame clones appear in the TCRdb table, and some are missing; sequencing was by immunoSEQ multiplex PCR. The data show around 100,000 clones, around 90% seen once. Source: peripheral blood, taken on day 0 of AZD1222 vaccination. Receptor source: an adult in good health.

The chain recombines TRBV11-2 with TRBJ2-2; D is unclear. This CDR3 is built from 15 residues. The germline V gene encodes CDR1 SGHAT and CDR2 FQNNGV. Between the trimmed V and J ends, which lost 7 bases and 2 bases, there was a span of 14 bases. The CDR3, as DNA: TGTGCCAGCACCCACCCTCCGGATAACACCGGGGAGCTGTTTTTT. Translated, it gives CASTHPPDNTGELFF. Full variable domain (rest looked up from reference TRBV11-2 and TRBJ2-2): EAGVAQSPRYKIIEKRQSVAFWCNPISGHATLYWYQQILGQGPKLLIQFQNNGVVDDSQLPKDRFSAERLKGVDSTLKIQPAKLEDSAVYLCASTHPPDNTGELFFGEGSRLTVL.

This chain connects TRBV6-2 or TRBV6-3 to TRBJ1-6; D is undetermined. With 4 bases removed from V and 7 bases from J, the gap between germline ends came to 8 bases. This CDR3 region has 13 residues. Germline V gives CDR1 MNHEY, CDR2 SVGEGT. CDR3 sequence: CASSFRINSPLHF. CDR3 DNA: TGTGCCAGCAGTTTCAGGATCAATTCACCCCTCCACTTT.

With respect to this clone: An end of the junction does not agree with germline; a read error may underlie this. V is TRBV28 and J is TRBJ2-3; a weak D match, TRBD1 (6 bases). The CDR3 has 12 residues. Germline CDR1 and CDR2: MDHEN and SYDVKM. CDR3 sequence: CASSETGTTWDF. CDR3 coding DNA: TGTGCCAGCAGCGAAACAGGGACCACCTGGGATTTT. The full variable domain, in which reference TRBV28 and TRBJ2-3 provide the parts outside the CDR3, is DVKVTQSSRYLVKRTGEKVFLECVQDMDHENMFWYRQDPGLGLRLIYFSYDVKMKEKGDIPEGYSVSREKKERFSLILESASTNQTSMYLCASSETGTTWDFGPGTRLTVL.

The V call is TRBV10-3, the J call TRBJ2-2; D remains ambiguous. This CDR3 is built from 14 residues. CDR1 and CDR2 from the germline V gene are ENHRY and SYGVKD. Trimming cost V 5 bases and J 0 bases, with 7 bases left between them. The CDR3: CAISLAANTGELFF. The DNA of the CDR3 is TGTGCCATCAGTTTGGCTGCGAACACCGGGGAGCTGTTTTTT.

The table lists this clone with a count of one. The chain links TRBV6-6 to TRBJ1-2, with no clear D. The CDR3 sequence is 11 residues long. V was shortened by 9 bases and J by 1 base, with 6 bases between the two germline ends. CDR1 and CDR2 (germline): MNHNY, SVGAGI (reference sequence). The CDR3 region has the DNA TGTGCCAGTCAGTATAACTATGGCTACACCTTC. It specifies CASQYNYGYTF.

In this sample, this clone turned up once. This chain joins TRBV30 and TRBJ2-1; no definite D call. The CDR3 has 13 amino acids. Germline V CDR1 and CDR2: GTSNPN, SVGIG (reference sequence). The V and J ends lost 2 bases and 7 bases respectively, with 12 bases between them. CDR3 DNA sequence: TGTGCCTGGAGTAGTCGTGCGGAGAATGAGCAGTTCTTC. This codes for CAWSSRAENEQFF. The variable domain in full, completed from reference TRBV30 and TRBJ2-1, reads SQTIHQWPATLVQPVGSPLSLECTVEGTSNPNLYWYRQAAGRGLQLLFYSVGIGQISSEVPQNLSASRPQDRQFILSSKKLLLSDSGFYLCAWSSRAENEQFFGPGTRLTVL.

Written as DNA, the CDR3 is TGTGCCAGTAGCCGAGGCGCGGGTATGGACGAGCAGTACTTC. This translates into CASSRGAGMDEQYF. J is TRBJ2-7 and V is TRBV19, with D possibly matching TRBD2 (5 bases). V dropped 6 bases and J dropped 5 bases, with 17 bases sitting between them. Germline values: CDR1 LNHDA, CDR2 SQIVND (reference sequence). The CDR3 contains 14 residues.

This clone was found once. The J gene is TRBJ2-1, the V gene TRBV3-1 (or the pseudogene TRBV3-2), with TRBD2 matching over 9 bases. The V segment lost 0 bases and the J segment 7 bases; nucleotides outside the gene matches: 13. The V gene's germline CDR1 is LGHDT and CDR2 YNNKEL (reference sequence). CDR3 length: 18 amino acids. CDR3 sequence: CASSQDLLASGIVNEQFF. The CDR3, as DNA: TGTGCCAGCAGCCAAGATCTATTAGCTAGCGGGATCGTGAATGAGCAGTTCTTC.

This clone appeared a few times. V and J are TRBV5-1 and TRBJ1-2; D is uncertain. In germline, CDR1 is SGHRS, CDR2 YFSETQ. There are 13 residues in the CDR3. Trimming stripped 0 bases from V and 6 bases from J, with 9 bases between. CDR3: CASSLVTADGYTF. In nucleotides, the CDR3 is TGCGCCAGCAGCTTGGTTACAGCGGATGGCTACACCTTC.

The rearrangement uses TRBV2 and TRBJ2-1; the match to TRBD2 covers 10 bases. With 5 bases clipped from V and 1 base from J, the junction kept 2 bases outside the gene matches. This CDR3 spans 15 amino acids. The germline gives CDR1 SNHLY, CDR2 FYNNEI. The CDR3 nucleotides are TGTGCCAGCAGTCTAGCGGGAGAGTCCTACAATGAGCAGTTCTTC. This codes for CASSLAGESYNEQFF.

The CDR3 here is CASSQVQSEQFF. CDR3 sequence (DNA): TGTGCCAGCAGCCAAGTTCAGAGTGAGCAGTTCTTC. The rearrangement links TRBV3-1 (or the pseudogene TRBV3-2) to TRBJ2-1; no clear D. The V end lost 1 base, the J end lost 9 bases, and 7 bases lay between the germline ends. The CDR3 has 12 residues. Germline lookup yields CDR1 LGHDT and CDR2 YNNKEL (reference sequence).

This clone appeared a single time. CDR3 residues: CASSFGADTQYF. CDR3 nucleotide sequence: TGTGCCAGCAGCTTTGGTGCAGATACGCAGTATTTT. The rearrangement uses TRBV7-9 and TRBJ2-3; D not resolved. The CDR3 has 12 residues. Germline V gives CDR1 SEHNR, CDR2 FQNEAQ (reference sequence). Trimming cost V 3 bases and J 4 bases, with 5 bases left between them. The full variable domain, completed using reference TRBV7-9 and TRBJ2-3, is DTGVSQNPRHKITKRGQNVTFRCDPISEHNRLYWYRQTLGQGPEFLTYFQNEAQLEKSRLLSDRFSAERPKGSFSTLEIQRTEQGDSAMYLCASSFGADTQYFGPGTRLTVL.

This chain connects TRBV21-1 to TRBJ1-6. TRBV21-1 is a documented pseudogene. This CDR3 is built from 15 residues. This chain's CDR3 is CASSKDGLYNSPLHF. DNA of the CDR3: TGTGCCAGCAGCAAAGACGGACTCTATAATTCACCCCTCCACTTT.

In DNA, the CDR3 is TGTGCCAGCAGGGGGGGACAGGGGGCGGACGAGCAGTACTTC. Translation: CASRGGQGADEQYF. This chain uses TRBV28 with TRBJ2-7; 12 nucleotides align to TRBD1. CDR3 length: 14 residues. Per the germline V gene, CDR1 is MDHEN and CDR2 is SYDVKM. With 6 bases clipped from V and 5 bases from J, the junction kept 5 bases outside the gene matches.

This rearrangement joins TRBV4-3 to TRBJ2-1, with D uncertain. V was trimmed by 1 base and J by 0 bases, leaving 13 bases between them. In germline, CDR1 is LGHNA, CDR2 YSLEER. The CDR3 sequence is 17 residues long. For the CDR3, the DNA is TGCGCCAGCAGCCAAGGTCTCAGGCAGAGCTCCTACAATGAGCAGTTCTTC. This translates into CASSQGLRQSSYNEQFF.

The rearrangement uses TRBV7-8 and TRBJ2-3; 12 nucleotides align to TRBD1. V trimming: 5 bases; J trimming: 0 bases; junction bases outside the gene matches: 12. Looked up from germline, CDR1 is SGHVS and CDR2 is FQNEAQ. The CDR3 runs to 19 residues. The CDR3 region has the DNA TGTGCCAGCAGCGCCGAGGGGACAGGGGGCAGTTCGAGCACAGATACGCAGTATTTT. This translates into CASSAEGTGGSSSTDTQYF.

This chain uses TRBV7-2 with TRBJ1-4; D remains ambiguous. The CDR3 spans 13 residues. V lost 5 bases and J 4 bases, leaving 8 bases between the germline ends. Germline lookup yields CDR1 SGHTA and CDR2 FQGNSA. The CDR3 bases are TGTGCCAGCAGCCCAGGATTTAATGAAAAACTGTTTTTT. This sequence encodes CASSPGFNEKLFF.

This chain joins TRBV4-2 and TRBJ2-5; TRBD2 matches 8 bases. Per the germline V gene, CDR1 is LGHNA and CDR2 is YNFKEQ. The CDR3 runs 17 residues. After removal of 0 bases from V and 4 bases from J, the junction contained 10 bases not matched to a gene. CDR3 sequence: CASSQDLELAGGETQYF. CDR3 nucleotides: TGTGCCAGCAGCCAAGATTTAGAATTGGCGGGAGGAGAGACCCAGTACTTC.

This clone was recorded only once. The CDR3 DNA follows: TGTGCCAGCAGCCAAGAGGGAACAGCCTATGGCTACACCTTC. Its translation is CASSQEGTAYGYTF. This chain uses TRBV3-1 (or the pseudogene TRBV3-2) with TRBJ1-2; D is unclear. V gave up 0 bases and J gave up 4 bases, with 9 bases separating them. The CDR3 consists of 14 residues. CDR1 and CDR2 (germline): LGHDT, YNNKEL (reference sequence).

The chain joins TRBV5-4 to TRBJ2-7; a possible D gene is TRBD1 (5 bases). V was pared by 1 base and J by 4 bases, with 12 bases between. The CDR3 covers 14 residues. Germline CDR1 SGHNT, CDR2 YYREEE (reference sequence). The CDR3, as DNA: TGTGCCAGCAGCTTGAGTGGGGCCGGATACGAGCAGTACTTC. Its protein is CASSLSGAGYEQYF.